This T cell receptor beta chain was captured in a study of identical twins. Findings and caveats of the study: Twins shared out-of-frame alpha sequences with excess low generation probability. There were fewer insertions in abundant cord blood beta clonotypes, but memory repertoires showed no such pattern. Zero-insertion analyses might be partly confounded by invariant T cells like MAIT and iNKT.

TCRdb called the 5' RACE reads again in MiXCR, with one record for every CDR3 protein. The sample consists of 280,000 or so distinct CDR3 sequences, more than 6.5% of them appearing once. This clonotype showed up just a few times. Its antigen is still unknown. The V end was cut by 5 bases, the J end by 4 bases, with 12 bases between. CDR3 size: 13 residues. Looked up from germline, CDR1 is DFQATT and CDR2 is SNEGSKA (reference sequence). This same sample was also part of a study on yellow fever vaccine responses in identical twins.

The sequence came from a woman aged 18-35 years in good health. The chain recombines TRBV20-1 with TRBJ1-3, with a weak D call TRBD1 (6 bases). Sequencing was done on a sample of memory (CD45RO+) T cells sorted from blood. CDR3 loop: CSARGAGGNTIYF. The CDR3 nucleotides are TGCAGTGCTCGGGGGGCTGGAGGAAACACCATATATTTT.